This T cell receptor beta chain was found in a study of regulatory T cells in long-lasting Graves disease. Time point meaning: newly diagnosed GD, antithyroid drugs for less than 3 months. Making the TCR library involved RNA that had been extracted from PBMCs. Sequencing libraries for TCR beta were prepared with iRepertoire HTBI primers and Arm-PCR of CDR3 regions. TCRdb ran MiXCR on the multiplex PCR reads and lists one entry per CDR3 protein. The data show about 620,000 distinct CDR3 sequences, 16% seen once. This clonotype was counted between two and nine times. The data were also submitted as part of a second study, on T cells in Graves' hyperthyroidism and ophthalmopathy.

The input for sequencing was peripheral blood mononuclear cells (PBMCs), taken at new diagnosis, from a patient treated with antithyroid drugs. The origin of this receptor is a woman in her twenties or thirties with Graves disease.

In DNA, the CDR3 is TGCGCCAGCAGCCCTTCCGGGACAGCCCCGGGGTCTGAAGCTTTCTTT. The encoded protein is CASSPSGTAPGSEAFF. The genes are TRBV5-1 and TRBJ1-1; 7 nucleotides agree with TRBD1. J lost 6 bases, V lost 4 bases, and 15 bases had no gene match. The CDR3 runs 16 residues. Germline loops: CDR1 SGHRS, CDR2 YFSETQ.